These 13 T cell receptor beta chains came from one sample sequenced in a study of beta chain features in type 1 diabetes. The entirety of the isolated RNA underwent reverse transcription, so expressed TCRB transcripts were sequenced. Profiled with immunoSEQ multiplex PCR; TCRdb holds only in-frame clones, not every one. The sample records 200,000 to 300,000 clones, 68% being singletons. Source material: naive CD4+ T cells from blood. These receptors all stem from a man between 25 and 39 years old in good health.

The gene calls are TRBV29-1 and TRBJ1-5; perhaps TRBD1 as D (5 bases). The CDR3 runs 14 residues. The germline V gene has CDR1 SQVTM and CDR2 ANQGSEA. V was clipped by 7 bases and J by 5 bases, with 18 bases between them. CDR3 in amino acids: CSAPRRGRDQPQHF. For the CDR3, the DNA is TGCAGCGCCCCACGGAGGGGCCGAGATCAGCCCCAGCATTTT.

CDR3: CASNADTYNEQFF. CDR3 in DNA: TGTGCCAGCAACGCAGATACCTACAATGAGCAGTTCTTC. The chain joins TRBV7-2 to TRBJ2-1; D unresolved. This CDR3 has 13 amino acids. The germline V gene encodes CDR1 SGHTA and CDR2 FQGNSA. The ends were cut back, 7 bases at V and 2 bases at J, with 9 bases in the middle.

Only a few counts were recorded for this clone. This chain uses TRBV29-1 with TRBJ2-1, with a tentative D call TRBD2 (6 bases). In germline, CDR1 is SQVTM, CDR2 ANQGSEA. The CDR3 has 14 amino acids. V was shortened by 2 bases and J by 7 bases, with 15 bases between the two germline ends. For the CDR3, the DNA is TGCAGCGTTGAAAGACGGGAGAGAAGAAATGAGCAGTTCTTC. Its protein product is CSVERRERRNEQFF.

The V call is TRBV30, the J call TRBJ2-3; no clear D gene. Germline V gene lookup returns CDR1 GTSNPN and CDR2 SVGIG (reference sequence). V was shortened by 7 bases and J by 5 bases, with 16 bases between the two germline ends. CDR3 length equals 13 residues. The CDR3 sequence: CASAKGWEDTQYF. CDR3 nucleotides: TGTGCCTCCGCTAAAGGGTGGGAAGATACGCAGTATTTT. The full variable domain, with the rest looked up from reference TRBV30 and TRBJ2-3, is SQTIHQWPATLVQPVGSPLSLECTVEGTSNPNLYWYRQAAGRGLQLLFYSVGIGQISSEVPQNLSASRPQDRQFILSSKKLLLSDSGFYLCASAKGWEDTQYFGPGTRLTVL.

The V call is TRBV5-1, the J call TRBJ2-3; D unresolved. The CDR3 spans 11 residues. The V and J ends lost 4 bases and 2 bases respectively, with 2 bases between them. Germline assignment: CDR1 SGHRS and CDR2 YFSETQ. CDR3 DNA: TGCGCCAGCAGCGTCACAGATACGCAGTATTTT. Its protein is CASSVTDTQYF.

This rearrangement joins TRBV18 to TRBJ1-1; D gene ambiguous. Germline loops: CDR1 KGHSH, CDR2 LQKENI. V lost 1 base to trimming and J lost 2 bases, with 8 bases between them. The CDR3 extends over 14 amino acids. This CDR3 reads CASSPRQINTEAFF. The DNA of the CDR3 is TGTGCCAGCTCACCACGGCAAATTAACACTGAAGCTTTCTTT.

The J gene is TRBJ1-2, the V gene TRBV30, with unresolved D. Trimming left V 0 bases short and J 6 bases short, with 11 bases between. This CDR3 has 13 amino acids. CDR1 GTSNPN and CDR2 SVGIG come from the germline V gene (reference sequence). DNA for the CDR3: TGTGCCTGGAGTGTGTCCCGGGCAGATGGCTACACCTTC. Translating gives CAWSVSRADGYTF.

This chain connects TRBV29-1 to TRBJ2-1, with D unresolved. This CDR3 spans 15 amino acids. V lost 4 bases to trimming and J lost 5 bases, with 18 bases between them. The V gene's germline CDR1 is SQVTM and CDR2 ANQGSEA. DNA of the CDR3: TGCAGCGTTGGGGCAAACGTCCGAACTAACAATGAGCAGTTCTTC. Translating gives CSVGANVRTNNEQFF.

On this clone itself: Different DNA sequences within this sample yield the same CDR3. CDR3 region: CASSLGRGSYEQYF. The CDR3, as DNA: TGTGCCAGCAGCTTAGGCAGGGGTTCCTACGAGCAGTACTTC. This chain joins TRBV7-9 and TRBJ2-7, with a weak D call TRBD1 (6 bases). CDR3 length: 14 amino acids. V gave up 1 base and J gave up 1 base, with 8 bases separating them. Looked up from germline, CDR1 is SEHNR and CDR2 is FQNEAQ (reference sequence).

The CDR3 DNA reads as TGCAGCGTTGATATAAACTCCTACGAGCAGTACTTC. This codes for CSVDINSYEQYF. J is TRBJ2-7 and V is TRBV29-1, with D hard to call. The germline V gene has CDR1 SQVTM and CDR2 ANQGSEA. There are 12 residues in the CDR3. Deletions cut 3 bases from V and 0 bases from J, with 6 bases between.

This clone was counted only a few times. The V call is TRBV29-1, the J call TRBJ2-7; the match to TRBD2 covers 8 bases. The germline V gene encodes CDR1 SQVTM and CDR2 ANQGSEA. The junction had 10 bases not matched to a gene; V was cut back by 6 bases and J by 3 bases. This CDR3 region has 14 residues. CDR3 amino acids: CSVVGTSAGYEQYF. The CDR3 nucleotides read TGCAGCGTCGTTGGGACTAGTGCAGGCTACGAGCAGTACTTC.

Turning to this clone: This specimen includes other DNA sequences encoding the same CDR3. The rearrangement uses TRBV30 and TRBJ2-5; D gene ambiguous. The CDR3 runs to 11 residues. V was shortened by 1 base and J by 1 base, with 1 base between the two germline ends. The germline CDR1 and CDR2 sequences are GTSNPN and SVGIG (reference sequence). This CDR3 reads CAWSAQETQYF. CDR3 bases: TGTGCCTGGAGTGCCCAAGAGACCCAGTACTTC.

The chain couples TRBV21-1 to TRBJ2-5; TRBD2 was called by the table and not checked on the DNA. TRBV21-1 is shown as a pseudogene. The CDR3 is 12 residues long. DNA for the CDR3: TGTGCCAGCAGCCGGAGGTCTGAGACCCAGTACTTC. It specifies CASSRRSETQYF.